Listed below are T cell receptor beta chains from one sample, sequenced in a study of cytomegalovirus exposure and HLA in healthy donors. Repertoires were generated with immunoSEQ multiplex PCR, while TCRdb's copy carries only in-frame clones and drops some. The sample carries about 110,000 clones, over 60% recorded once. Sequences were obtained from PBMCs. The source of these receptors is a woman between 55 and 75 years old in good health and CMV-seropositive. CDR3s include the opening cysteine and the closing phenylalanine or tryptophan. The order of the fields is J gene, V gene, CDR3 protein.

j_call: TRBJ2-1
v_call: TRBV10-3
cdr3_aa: CAIKGTGGANEQFF

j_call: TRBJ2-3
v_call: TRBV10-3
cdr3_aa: CAISEVLAGGPFTDTQYF

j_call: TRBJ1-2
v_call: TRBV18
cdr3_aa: CASSDRRQTAYGYTF

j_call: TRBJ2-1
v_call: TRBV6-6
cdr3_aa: CASSRTSGLNEQFF

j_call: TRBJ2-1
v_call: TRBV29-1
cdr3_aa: CSVTSGSISEQFF

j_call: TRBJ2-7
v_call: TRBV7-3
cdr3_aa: CASSSSQGAAEQYF

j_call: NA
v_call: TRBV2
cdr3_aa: CASSELVSSYEQYF

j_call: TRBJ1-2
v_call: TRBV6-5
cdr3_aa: CASRKTGVDGYTF

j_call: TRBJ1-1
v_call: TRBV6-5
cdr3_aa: CASSYFRGKNTEAFF

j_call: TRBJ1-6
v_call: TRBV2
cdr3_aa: CASSVNFNSPLHF

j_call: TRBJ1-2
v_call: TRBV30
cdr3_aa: CASKGDYGYTF

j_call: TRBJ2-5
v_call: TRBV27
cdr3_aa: CASSFLGLQETQYF

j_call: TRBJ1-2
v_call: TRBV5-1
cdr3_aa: CASSLARIDYGYTF

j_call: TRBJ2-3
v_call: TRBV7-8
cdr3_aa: CASSGQGRADTQYF

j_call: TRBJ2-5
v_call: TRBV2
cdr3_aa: CASSEVDRLETQYF

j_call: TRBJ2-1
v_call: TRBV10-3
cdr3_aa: CAISALKNEQFF

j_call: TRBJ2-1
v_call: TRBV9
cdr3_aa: CASSVGLAGGSLEQFF

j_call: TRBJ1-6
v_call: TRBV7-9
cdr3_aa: CASSPRRGLDSPLHF

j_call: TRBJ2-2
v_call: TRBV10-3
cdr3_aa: CAISESGTAGELFF

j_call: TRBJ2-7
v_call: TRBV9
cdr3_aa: CASSVAGGFYEQYF

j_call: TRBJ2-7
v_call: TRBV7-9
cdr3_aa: CASSPRRRVYEQYF

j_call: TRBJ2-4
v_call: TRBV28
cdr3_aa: CASSSIENKNIQYF

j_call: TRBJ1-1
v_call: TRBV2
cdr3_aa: CASRGDRGDWYAFF

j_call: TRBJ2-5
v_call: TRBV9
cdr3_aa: CASSVRSGRRETQYF

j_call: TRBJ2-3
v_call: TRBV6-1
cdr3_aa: CASSQTSGEDTQYF

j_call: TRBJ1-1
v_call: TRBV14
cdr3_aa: CASSPWTGMATEAFF

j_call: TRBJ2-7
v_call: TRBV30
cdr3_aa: CAWSTLAQTEQYF

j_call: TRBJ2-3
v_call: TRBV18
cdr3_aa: CASSPQGGSVGDTQYF

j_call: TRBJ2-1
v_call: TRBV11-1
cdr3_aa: CASSLGRNNEQFF